These 10 T cell receptor beta chains were sequenced from one sample in a study of blood T cell repertoires in COVID-19. The table came from immunoSEQ multiplex PCR; TCRdb's copy has only in-frame clones and leaves some out. The table records approximately 440,000 clones, approximately 88% of them present only once. Sequenced sample: peripheral blood. These TCRs come from a woman aged 50 to 60 with COVID-19, enrolled during active disease.

The rearrangement joins TRBV18 to TRBJ2-7, with TRBD2 identical over 13 bases. Trimming at V came to 3 bases and at J to 4 bases, leaving 6 bases not matched to a gene. The CDR3 extends over 16 amino acids. Per the germline V gene, CDR1 is KGHSH and CDR2 is LQKENI. DNA of the CDR3: TGTGCCAGCTCACCCAGCTCGGGACTAGCGGGGTACGAGCAGTACTTC. This gives the protein CASSPSSGLAGYEQYF.

This sequence joins TRBV19 and TRBJ2-3; 7 bases map to TRBD1. In germline, CDR1 is LNHDA, CDR2 SQIVND (reference sequence). J gave up 2 bases and V 6 bases, and 5 bases lay outside the gene matches. The CDR3 has 14 amino acids. In DNA form, the CDR3 reads TGTGCCAGTAGCCCTGGACAGGCCACAGATACGCAGTATTTT. Its translation: CASSPGQATDTQYF. Full variable domain (missing parts from reference TRBV19 and TRBJ2-3): DGGITQSPKYLFRKEGQNVTLSCEQNLNHDAMYWYRQDPGQGLRLIYYSQIVNDFQKGDIAEGYSVSREKKESFPLTVTSAQKNPTAFYLCASSPGQATDTQYFGPGTRLTVL.

The chain is built from TRBV29-1 and TRBJ1-1; the match to TRBD1 covers 7 bases. V shed 3 bases, J shed 4 bases, and the junction held 5 bases outside the gene matches. The CDR3 is made up of 13 amino acids. Germline V gene data show CDR1 as SQVTM and CDR2 as ANQGSEA. The CDR3 sequence is CSVDTRGSTEAFF. DNA for the CDR3: TGCAGCGTTGATACCAGGGGGAGCACTGAAGCTTTCTTT.

V is TRBV6-1 and J is TRBJ1-4, with TRBD1 matching over 8 bases. V gave up 1 base and J gave up 3 bases; unmatched junction bases: 4. CDR3 length equals 16 residues. Germline loops: CDR1 MNHNS, CDR2 SASEGT. CDR3 sequence reads: CASSEGGQGSNEKLFF. The CDR3 DNA is TGTGCCAGCAGTGAAGGAGGACAGGGTTCTAATGAAAAACTGTTTTTT.

V usage is TRBV19 and J usage is TRBJ2-6; no clear D gene. V was pared by 4 bases and J by 4 bases, with 20 bases between. The CDR3 runs to 18 residues. Germline-derived CDR1 and CDR2 are LNHDA and SQIVND (reference sequence). This CDR3 reads CASSRQLKTSSGANVLTF. In nucleotides, the CDR3 is TGTGCCAGTAGTAGGCAACTCAAGACATCCTCAGGGGCCAACGTCCTGACTTTC.

This chain joins TRBV6-1 and TRBJ2-7; TRBD1 matches 9 bases. CDR3 length: 14 amino acids. V was pared by 1 base and J by 3 bases, with 1 base of the junction left unmatched. Per the germline V gene, CDR1 is MNHNS and CDR2 is SASEGT. For the CDR3, the DNA is TGTGCCAGCAGTGAAGAGACAGGGGGCTACGAGCAGTACTTC. This codes for CASSEETGGYEQYF.

This chain links TRBV7-9 with TRBJ1-6, with D possibly TRBD1 on 6 matching bases. V dropped 5 bases and J dropped 10 bases, with 15 bases sitting between them. The CDR3 spans 14 residues. Germline V CDR1 and CDR2: SEHNR, FQNEAQ (reference sequence). CDR3 coding DNA: TGTGCCAGCAGCCCTCAGGGGTATCAATCACCCCTCCACTTT. Translation gives CASSPQGYQSPLHF.

The V gene is TRBV19, the J gene TRBJ1-2, with unresolved D. Germline CDR1 and CDR2: LNHDA and SQIVND (reference sequence). V lost 5 bases and J 3 bases, leaving 10 bases between the germline ends. This CDR3 has 13 amino acids. The CDR3 nucleotides are TGTGCCAGTAGTGGGTACGGAGACTATGGCTACACCTTC. As protein: CASSGYGDYGYTF.

The chain couples TRBV4-1 to TRBJ1-1; D remains ambiguous. CDR1 and CDR2 from the germline V gene are MGHRA and YSYEKL. This CDR3 region has 14 residues. V lost 2 bases and J lost 1, with 8 bases in between. The CDR3 bases are TGCGCCAGCAGCCAACCCCCCAGGAACACTGAAGCTTTCTTT. Translation gives CASSQPPRNTEAFF.

The rearrangement links TRBV6-1 to TRBJ1-1, with a possible D match to TRBD1 (5 bases). The V end lost 0 bases, the J end lost 8 bases, and 10 bases lay between the germline ends. From germline, CDR1 is MNHNS and CDR2 SASEGT. The CDR3 totals 13 residues. Here the CDR3 reads CASSEAGPREAFF. The CDR3 coding sequence is TGTGCCAGCAGTGAAGCGGGGCCTCGGGAAGCTTTCTTT.